The 5 T cell receptor beta chains in this list originate from one sample, sequenced in a study of T cell repertoires in cytomegalovirus infection. TCRdb analysed the reads with MiXCR anew, one entry per CDR3 protein. The sample has 250,000 to 300,000 distinct CDR3 sequences, less than 25% seen once. These receptors have no known antigen. Specimen: cultured PBMCs, collected from culture after CMV antigen stimulation. The receptor source for this set is a human donor in good health (CMV status not recorded). Some clones in this sample may be carry-over from other donors' samples.

The V and J genes are TRBV12-3 or TRBV12-4 and TRBJ1-2; D unresolved. The V and J ends lost 3 bases and 7 bases respectively, with 9 bases between them. The CDR3 contains 12 residues. The CDR3 is CASSFGGIGYTF. The CDR3 nucleotides are TGTGCCAGCAGTTTCGGAGGGATTGGCTACACCTTC.

The chain recombines TRBV12-3 or TRBV12-4 with TRBJ2-5; 10 nucleotides line up with TRBD1. V dropped 4 bases and J dropped 2; count of bases not matched to a gene: 4. The CDR3 runs to 15 residues. CDR3 sequence reads: CASSSGQGVQETQYF. In DNA form, the CDR3 reads TGTGCCAGCAGTTCAGGACAGGGGGTACAAGAGACCCAGTACTTC.

This clonotype was detected only a few times. The V call is TRBV7-8, the J call TRBJ1-1, with D uncertain. V was shortened by 3 bases and J by 3 bases, with 11 bases between the two germline ends. This CDR3 contains 14 residues. In germline, CDR1 is SGHVS, CDR2 FQNEAQ. The CDR3 nucleotides are TGTGCCAGCAGCTTGGCAATAAGGTACACTGAAGCTTTCTTT. Translated, it gives CASSLAIRYTEAFF.

In its sample, this clonotype was seen a few times. The V and J genes are TRBV4-3 and TRBJ2-1; D remains ambiguous. Germline lookup yields CDR1 LGHNA and CDR2 YSLEER. Trimming removed 0 bases from V and 7 bases from J, with 13 bases in between. The CDR3 runs to 15 residues. CDR3 sequence reads: CASSQESMGYNEQFF. CDR3 in DNA: TGCGCCAGCAGCCAAGAATCAATGGGGTATAATGAGCAGTTCTTC.

This clonotype has ten or more counts. This chain connects TRBV27 to TRBJ2-2; unclear D gene. CDR3 length: 14 amino acids. Germline V CDR1 and CDR2: MNHEY, SMNVEV (reference sequence). V lost 1 base and J 2 bases, leaving 5 bases between the germline ends. The CDR3 bases are TGTGCCAGCAGTTTATGGCTAAACACCGGGGAGCTGTTTTTT. This encodes CASSLWLNTGELFF.